This T cell receptor beta chain was observed in a study of beta chain features in type 1 diabetes. Study observations and caveats: Shortening of TCRB CDR3s, moderate but significant, appeared in all four CD4+ subsets of Type 1 diabetes patients.

The sequenced template was cDNA made from the entire isolated RNA. Mean read depth for stem cell-like memory T cell samples was roughly 1 million reads. The method was immunoSEQ multiplex PCR; TCRdb's version includes in-frame clones alone and lacks a portion of them. The data contain more than 20,000 clones, 49% of them seen just once; the ten biggest clones take up 0.3%. This clone was counted only a few times. No antigen is known for it. This CDR3 is 18 amino acids long. V shed 2 bases and J 4 bases; nucleotides not matched to a gene: 6. Per germline, CDR1 KGHSH and CDR2 LQKENI. This sequence originates from a man aged 25 to 45 with type 1 diabetes. The chain couples TRBV18 to TRBJ2-1; 15 bases are a match to TRBD2. The sequencing sample was made of stem cell memory CD4+ T cells from blood. This CDR3 reads CASSPGTSGRTSYNEQFF. The CDR3 bases are TGTGCCAGCTCACCAGGGACTAGCGGGAGGACGTCTTACAATGAGCAGTTCTTC.